The clone carrying this T cell receptor beta chain has ten or more counts. What it recognizes is unknown. Each CDR3 protein is one row after TCRdb ran MiXCR on the reads. The data show about 300,000 distinct CDR3 sequences, around 10% seen once. This entry comes from a study of T cell repertoires in cytomegalovirus infection. Study details: Matching HLA type and CMV infection were both indicated by public TCR beta signatures. Notes on the study in general: Carriers of CMV and the relevant HLA type were discriminated by public TCR beta frequency. Predominance within the ex vivo response was attributable to HLA-C-restricted CMV-specific TCR beta clonotypes.

The CDR3 loop spans 14 amino acids. The ends were cut back, 4 bases at V and 1 base at J, with 10 bases in the middle. Germline V gene sequence: CDR1 PRHDT, CDR2 FYEKMQ (reference sequence). The gene calls are TRBV13 and TRBJ1-1; D perhaps matches TRBD1 (6 bases). Sequencing was done on a sample of PBMCs. The sequence derives from a human donor in good health (CMV status not recorded). Some clones in this sample may be carry-over from other donors' samples. The CDR3 bases are TGTGCCAGCAGCTCCTCGGGACAGAACACTGAAGCTTTCTTT. Translating it yields CASSSSGQNTEAFF.